A single sample gave rise to the 22 T cell receptor beta chains below, sequenced in a study of T cell repertoires in cytomegalovirus infection. TCRdb redid the calling of the reads with MiXCR, one entry per CDR3 protein. The table includes roughly 150,000 distinct CDR3 sequences, 20% to 25% detected once. Sequences were obtained from PBMCs. The source is a human donor in good health (CMV status not recorded). Some clones in this sample may be carry-over from other donors' samples.

This sequence joins TRBV6-2 or TRBV6-3 and TRBJ2-1, with D perhaps TRBD1 or TRBD2 (7 bases each). Germline CDR1 reads MNHEY; CDR2 reads SVGEGT. V lost 7 bases and J lost 1, with 11 bases in between. This CDR3 region has 14 residues. The CDR3 reads CASTQGGSYNEQFF. CDR3 bases: TGTGCCAGCACTCAGGGGGGGTCCTACAATGAGCAGTTCTTC.

The V and J genes are TRBV9 and TRBJ2-7; 8 positions agree with TRBD2. The germline gives CDR1 SGDLS, CDR2 YYNGEE. The CDR3 is made up of 15 amino acids. With 0 bases clipped from V and 7 bases from J, the junction kept 9 bases outside the gene matches. CDR3 sequence reads: CASSVASGPTGEQYF. In nucleotides, the CDR3 is TGTGCCAGCAGCGTAGCTAGCGGGCCCACGGGGGAGCAGTACTTC.

This clonotype was counted at least ten times. The chain combines TRBV7-9 with TRBJ2-3, with D unclear. In germline, CDR1 is SEHNR, CDR2 FQNEAQ (reference sequence). CDR3 length: 13 amino acids. The ends were cut back, 2 bases at V and 5 bases at J, with 8 bases in the middle. In nucleotides, the CDR3 is TGTGCCAGCAGCTTAACGGGCTTAGATACGCAGTATTTT. It translates to CASSLTGLDTQYF.

This chain uses TRBV20-1 with TRBJ1-5, with D possibly TRBD1 on 5 matching bases. This CDR3 has 14 residues. Trimming took off 4 bases at V and 0 bases at J, with 10 bases between the two ends. Germline CDR1 is DFQATT and CDR2 is SNEGSKA (reference sequence). The CDR3 is CSAKGARSNQPQHF. DNA for the CDR3: TGCAGTGCTAAAGGGGCCCGTAGCAATCAGCCCCAGCATTTT.

This clonotype was seen many times. The chain combines TRBV7-6 with TRBJ1-1, with a weak D call TRBD1 (6 bases). The V end was cut by 3 bases, the J end by 0 bases, with 14 bases between. The CDR3 is 16 amino acids. Germline V gene lookup returns CDR1 SGHVS and CDR2 FNYEAQ. The CDR3 nucleotides are TGTGCCAGCAGCTTGCTCGGGGGCTCCGTGAACACTGAAGCTTTCTTT. It is translated as CASSLLGGSVNTEAFF.

The chain is built from TRBV6-2 or TRBV6-3 and TRBJ2-1; no reliable D call. The CDR3 extends over 11 amino acids. Germline V CDR1 and CDR2: MNHEY, SVGEGT. V was cut by 6 bases and J by 4 bases, with 4 bases left in between. DNA for the CDR3: TGTGCCAGCAGAGAGTACAATGAGCAGTTCTTC. Translating it yields CASREYNEQFF.

The chain combines TRBV11-2 with TRBJ2-7; TRBD2 is a possible D gene (5 bases). With 5 bases removed from V and 2 bases from J, the gap between germline ends came to 13 bases. The CDR3 runs 14 residues. In germline, CDR1 is SGHAT, CDR2 FQNNGV. The CDR3 protein is CASSDYHIPYEQYF. CDR3 sequence (DNA): TGTGCCAGCAGCGACTACCACATCCCCTACGAGCAGTACTTC. The whole variable domain, filled in from reference TRBV11-2 and TRBJ2-7, reads EAGVAQSPRYKIIEKRQSVAFWCNPISGHATLYWYQQILGQGPKLLIQFQNNGVVDDSQLPKDRFSAERLKGVDSTLKIQPAKLEDSAVYLCASSDYHIPYEQYFGPGTRLTVT.

The chain uses TRBV15 and TRBJ1-2, with TRBD1 as a possible D gene (6 bases). The ends were cut back, 0 bases at V and 2 bases at J, with 13 bases in the middle. CDR1 and CDR2 (germline): LNHNV, YYDKDF (reference sequence). The CDR3 contains 16 residues. Here the CDR3 DNA reads TGTGCCACCAGCAGAGAACAGGGCGGAGGGAACTATGGCTACACCTTC. Translation: CATSREQGGGNYGYTF.

This clonotype was observed a few times. The chain couples TRBV28 to TRBJ1-1; possible D gene TRBD1, 5 bases. V dropped 2 bases and J dropped 0 bases, with 10 bases sitting between them. The CDR3 sequence is 15 residues long. From germline, CDR1 is MDHEN and CDR2 SYDVKM. CDR3 amino acids: CASSLQGVMNTEAFF. CDR3 bases: TGTGCCAGCAGTTTACAGGGAGTAATGAACACTGAAGCTTTCTTT.

This clonotype was recorded a few times. This chain links TRBV29-1 with TRBJ2-3; 9 positions agree with TRBD2. The CDR3 is 17 residues long. Germline-derived CDR1 and CDR2 are SQVTM and ANQGSEA. V shed 4 bases and J 0 bases; nucleotides not matched to a gene: 11. The CDR3, as DNA: TGCAGCGTTGTTATAGCGGGAGTAGTTGAGAGCACAGATACGCAGTATTTT. It encodes CSVVIAGVVESTDTQYF.

This clonotype was observed at least ten times. V is TRBV11-2 and J is TRBJ1-1; D is possibly TRBD1 (5 bases). The CDR3 is 16 amino acids. Germline assignment: CDR1 SGHAT and CDR2 FQNNGV. Trimming left V 5 bases short and J 1 base short, with 17 bases between. In DNA, the CDR3 is TGTGCCAGCAGCCATGGGAGGGGACGGGCGAACACTGAAGCTTTCTTT. As protein: CASSHGRGRANTEAFF.

The chain joins TRBV29-1 to TRBJ1-3; unclear D gene. Germline CDR1 SQVTM, CDR2 ANQGSEA. V was pared by 6 bases and J by 4 bases, with 16 bases between. The CDR3 covers 14 residues. The CDR3 coding sequence is TGCAGCGTCTCCCCTTGGCAAGAGGGAAACACCATATATTTT. The encoded protein is CSVSPWQEGNTIYF.

This clonotype was seen ten or more times. The chain recombines TRBV5-4 with TRBJ1-2, with TRBD1 identical over 7 bases. Unmatched junction bases numbered 7, after V lost 2 bases and J lost 6 bases. There are 14 residues in the CDR3. The V gene's germline CDR1 is SGHNT and CDR2 YYREEE (reference sequence). The CDR3 nucleotides read TGTGCCAGCAGCTTCCGACAGGGTTCGAATGGCTACACCTTC. Amino acid sequence: CASSFRQGSNGYTF.

This clonotype was counted only a few times. The genes are TRBV27 and TRBJ1-2; D possibly corresponds to TRBD1 (5 bases). Deletions cut 7 bases from V and 0 bases from J, with 12 bases between. CDR3 length: 14 residues. CDR1 and CDR2 from the germline V gene are MNHEY and SMNVEV (reference sequence). CDR3 sequence reads: CASTTGGANYGYTF. The CDR3 nucleotides are TGTGCCAGCACCACCGGGGGAGCTAACTATGGCTACACCTTC.

V usage is TRBV7-9 and J usage is TRBJ2-5; D may be TRBD1 or TRBD2 (6 bases each). The germline V gene has CDR1 SEHNR and CDR2 FQNEAQ (reference sequence). Between the trimmed V and J ends, which lost 4 bases and 5 bases, there was a span of 14 bases. The CDR3 is 14 amino acids. The CDR3 reads CASSYREVRETQYF. CDR3 DNA sequence: TGTGCCAGCAGCTACAGGGAGGTTCGGGAGACCCAGTACTTC.

The sample holds a few counts of this clonotype. The chain couples TRBV2 to TRBJ2-5, with no clear D. Looked up from germline, CDR1 is SNHLY and CDR2 is FYNNEI. The CDR3 consists of 14 residues. The ends were cut back, 3 bases at V and 4 bases at J, with 12 bases in the middle. The CDR3 protein is CASSDFGVGETQYF. For the CDR3, the DNA is TGTGCCAGCAGTGATTTTGGGGTTGGAGAGACCCAGTACTTC.

This clonotype has just a few counts. V and J are TRBV5-6 and TRBJ1-6; 9 nucleotides match TRBD1. This CDR3 region has 16 residues. CDR1 is SGHDT, CDR2 YYEEEE, per germline. V shed 1 base and J 7 bases; nucleotides not matched to a gene: 6. The CDR3 region has the DNA TGTGCCAGCAGCTTGTTTGCGACAGGGGGAAATTCACCCCTCCACTTT. Its translation: CASSLFATGGNSPLHF.

The table lists this clonotype with a few counts. The chain employs TRBV18 and TRBJ1-5; D gene uncertain. Germline V gene data show CDR1 as KGHSH and CDR2 as LQKENI. V was shortened by 6 bases and J by 6 bases, with 12 bases between the two germline ends. This CDR3 is 13 amino acids long. This CDR3 is CASSEREGQPQHF. CDR3 coding DNA: TGTGCCAGCTCGGAAAGGGAGGGTCAGCCCCAGCATTTT.

This clonotype was seen many times. This chain links TRBV7-2 with TRBJ1-5, with D unclear. The CDR3 is made up of 13 amino acids. The V gene lost 6 bases and the J gene lost 7 bases, with 13 bases spanning the gap. Germline CDR1 and CDR2: SGHTA and FQGNSA. The CDR3 nucleotides are TGTGCCAGCAGACAGTCTCTCATGCAGCCCCAGCATTTT. It specifies CASRQSLMQPQHF. Filled out from reference TRBV7-2 and TRBJ1-5, the complete variable domain reads GAGVSQSPSNKVTEKGKDVELRCDPISGHTALYWYRQSLGQGLEFLIYFQGNSAPDKSGLPSDRFSAERTGGSVSTLTIQRTQQEDSAVYLCASRQSLMQPQHFGDGTRLSIL.

This clonotype was counted a few times. The rearrangement joins TRBV7-2 to TRBJ1-2, with 10 positions matching TRBD1. Germline loops: CDR1 SGHTA, CDR2 FQGNSA. With V trimmed by 1 base and J by 7 bases, 6 bases remained unmatched. This CDR3 contains 15 residues. DNA of the CDR3: TGTGCCAGCAGCTTAGGACAGGGGGCGGCCCTTGGCTACACCTTC. This gives the protein CASSLGQGAALGYTF.

This clonotype showed up many times. The V call is TRBV14, the J call TRBJ1-3; D call uncertain. The germline CDR1 and CDR2 sequences are SGHDN and FVKESK. The CDR3 spans 14 residues. V lost 1 base to trimming and J lost 0 bases, with 4 bases between them. CDR3 amino acids: CASSQVTSGNTIYF. The DNA for the CDR3 is TGTGCCAGCAGCCAAGTCACCTCTGGAAACACCATATATTTT. The full variable domain, with the rest looked up from reference TRBV14 and TRBJ1-3, is EAGVTQFPSHSVIEKGQTVTLRCDPISGHDNLYWYRRVMGKEIKFLLHFVKESKQDESGMPNNRFLAERTGGTYSTLKVQPAELEDSGVYFCASSQVTSGNTIYFGEGSWLTVV.

This clonotype has only a few counts. V gene TRBV11-3 combines with J gene TRBJ2-3, with a weak D call TRBD1 (6 bases). The CDR3 has 13 amino acids. V gave up 3 bases and J gave up 4 bases, with 8 bases separating them. The germline V gene encodes CDR1 SGHNT and CDR2 YENEEA. The CDR3 DNA follows: TGTGCCAGCAGCTTTGGACAGCCAGATACGCAGTATTTT. It is translated as CASSFGQPDTQYF.